The 13 T cell receptor beta chains below come from one sample, sequenced in a study of T cell responses to AZD1222 COVID-19 vaccine. TCRdb's copy holds only in-frame clones and misses some; the assay was immunoSEQ multiplex PCR. The sample lists 100,000 to 150,000 clones; approximately 94% were seen once. This material consisted of peripheral blood, taken on day 0 of AZD1222 vaccination. The receptor set was obtained from an adult in good health.

The CDR3 is CASSLPTGNQPQHF. Here the CDR3 DNA reads TGTGCCAGCAGTTTACCAACAGGGAACCAGCCCCAGCATTTT. The chain carries TRBV28 and TRBJ1-5, with D maybe TRBD1 (6 bases). Germline V gene lookup returns CDR1 MDHEN and CDR2 SYDVKM. V lost 2 bases and J lost 7, with 12 bases in between. The CDR3 consists of 14 residues.

V and J are TRBV12-3 or TRBV12-4 and TRBJ1-1; D perhaps matches TRBD1 (6 bases). The CDR3 consists of 13 residues. V was pared by 4 bases and J by 4 bases, with 10 bases between. In DNA form, the CDR3 reads TGTGCCAGCAGTTCAAAGGGGGGCACTGAAGCTTTCTTT. Residues: CASSSKGGTEAFF.

DNA for the CDR3: TGTGCCAGCAGCTTGGCCCCAGATACGCAGTATTTT. Translation: CASSLAPDTQYF. This chain uses TRBV5-4 with TRBJ2-3; D ambiguous. This CDR3 spans 12 amino acids. Germline CDR1 and CDR2: SGHNT and YYREEE (reference sequence). V gave up 0 bases and J gave up 4 bases, with 3 bases separating them.

The CDR3 DNA is TGTGCCAGCAGGTCAAACAGGGGGAAAGAGACCCAGTACTTC. This gives the protein CASRSNRGKETQYF. This sequence joins TRBV11-2 and TRBJ2-5, with 8 bases fitting TRBD1. Germline lookup yields CDR1 SGHAT and CDR2 FQNNGV. V lost 6 bases to trimming and J lost 3 bases; unmatched junction nucleotides: 6. This CDR3 has 14 residues.

This chain joins TRBV11-2 and TRBJ1-6; TRBD1 agrees at 7 bases. Per the germline V gene, CDR1 is SGHAT and CDR2 is FQNNGV. The CDR3 consists of 16 residues. V gave up 3 bases and J gave up 3 bases; unmatched junction bases: 5. The DNA of the CDR3 is TGTGCCAGCAGCTTTGGGACAGTTTTCTATAATTCACCCCTCCACTTT. Protein: CASSFGTVFYNSPLHF.

The CDR3 loop reads CASSLLQGGETQYF. The DNA for the CDR3 is TGCGCCAGCAGCCTGCTACAGGGCGGAGAGACCCAGTACTTC. The J gene is TRBJ2-5, the V gene TRBV4-1; TRBD1 might be the D (6 bases). V was trimmed by 4 bases and J by 4 bases, leaving 13 bases between them. The CDR3 consists of 14 residues. Germline V CDR1 and CDR2: MGHRA, YSYEKL.

The V and J genes are TRBV28 and TRBJ2-3; no firm D call. The germline CDR1 and CDR2 sequences are MDHEN and SYDVKM. V lost 5 bases, J lost 3 bases, and 15 bases lay in between. The CDR3 length is 15 residues. DNA for the CDR3: TGTGCCAGCAGTAATATAGTGTACGGGACAGATACGCAGTATTTT. It codes for CASSNIVYGTDTQYF. The full variable domain, its missing parts supplied by reference TRBV28 and TRBJ2-3, is DVKVTQSSRYLVKRTGEKVFLECVQDMDHENMFWYRQDPGLGLRLIYFSYDVKMKEKGDIPEGYSVSREKKERFSLILESASTNQTSMYLCASSNIVYGTDTQYFGPGTRLTVL.

The sample holds a few counts of this clone. No DNA is shown, since the ends of the CDR3 on it are uncertain; the CDR3 is the one TCRdb lists. The chain couples TRBV2 to TRBJ1-2. 13 amino acids form the CDR3, both terminal residues included. Germline-derived CDR1 and CDR2 are SNHLY and FYNNEI. The CDR3 sequence is CASSILGNYGYTF.

The chain employs TRBV18 and TRBJ2-1; 9 nucleotides align to TRBD2. The germline gives CDR1 KGHSH, CDR2 LQKENI. The length of the CDR3 is 15 residues. J lost 8 bases, V lost 0 bases, and 5 bases had no gene match. The CDR3 DNA reads TGTGCCAGCTCACCACCGGGACTAGCTTTGCATGAGCAGTTCTTC. It yields the protein CASSPPGLALHEQFF.

The J gene is TRBJ2-2, the V gene TRBV21-1; the table's TRBD1 call for D was not verified on the DNA. TRBV21-1 is described as a pseudogene. This CDR3 comprises 15 residues. CDR3 residues: CASSGQGPLTGELFF. CDR3 DNA: TGTGCCAGCAGCGGACAGGGGCCTCTCACCGGGGAGCTGTTTTTT.

The chain carries TRBV6-5 and TRBJ1-3; D remains unclear. The CDR3 spans 15 residues. CDR1 is MNHEY and CDR2 is SVGAGI in the germline V gene. V lost 5 bases, J lost 6 bases, and 17 bases lay in between. CDR3 protein: CASSPRTGYINTIYF. The CDR3 DNA reads TGTGCCAGCAGTCCAAGGACCGGATATATAAACACCATATATTTT.

This clone was counted a single time. The V and J genes are TRBV6-2 or TRBV6-3 and TRBJ2-1; D is ambiguous. CDR3 length: 12 residues. The V and J ends lost 5 bases and 6 bases respectively, with 8 bases between them. Germline V lookup: CDR1 MNHEY, CDR2 SVGEGT. Here the CDR3 reads CASSHQPNEQFF. The CDR3 bases are TGTGCCAGCAGTCATCAGCCCAATGAGCAGTTCTTC.

This rearrangement joins TRBV30 to TRBJ1-3; maybe TRBD1 (5 bases). The V end lost 4 bases, the J end lost 0 bases, and 16 bases lay between the germline ends. Germline values: CDR1 GTSNPN, CDR2 SVGIG (reference sequence). This CDR3 is 16 amino acids long. CDR3 nucleotide sequence: TGTGCCTGGAACCGGGACCAGTTAGACTCTGGAAACACCATATATTTT. Translating gives CAWNRDQLDSGNTIYF.